This entry describes one TCR beta chain. What it binds is not known. The protocol was immunoSEQ multiplex PCR, while the TCRdb copy is restricted to in-frame clones and leaves out a portion. The top ten hold around 1.2% of the sample, which has 200,000 to 300,000 clones, more than 75% seen once. This sample is drawn from a study of cytomegalovirus exposure and HLA in healthy donors. Across the study: The 120 validation repertoires used the same platform as the 650 to 850 first-cohort repertoires (as reported by a later analysis). Whole-study results and caveats: A few CMV-associated chains proved CMV antigen-specific in vitro. Reportedly, cytomegalovirus status was diagnosed with high sensitivity and specificity. Clusters of TCRs from the first cohort tended to co-occur in the 130 or so validation repertoires (as a later analysis found).

CDR1 SGHNT and CDR2 YYREEE come from the germline V gene (reference sequence). This CDR3 contains 16 residues. The V gene end was trimmed by 3 bases and the J gene end by 4 bases; junction bases not matched to a gene: 12. V gene TRBV5-4 combines with J gene TRBJ1-2, with TRBD1 matching 7 bases. Sample: PBMCs. This clonotype was sampled from a woman aged 25 to 39 in good health and CMV-seropositive. The CDR3 DNA is TGTGCCAGCAGCTCTTTCTCCGGGACAGACCTCTATGGCTACACCTTC. Translation gives CASSSFSGTDLYGYTF.